What follows is one T cell receptor beta chain and its context. The CDR3 contains 13 residues. Between the trimmed V and J ends, which lost 1 base and 1 base, there was a span of 4 bases. CDR1 and CDR2 from the germline V gene are SGHTA and FQGNSA. These data originate in a study of blood T cell repertoires in COVID-19. Study in general: Sites across the United States, Italy and Spain contributed samples from acute and convalescent COVID-19.

Original processing notes: Scientists estimated how many nucleated cells there were by amplifying reference gene primers. Only in-frame clones appear in the TCRdb table, and some are missing; sequencing was by immunoSEQ multiplex PCR. V, J and clone size derive from that table, while D and trimming were established from the DNA sequence. The sample has about 300,000 clones; around 89% are singletons. The material sequenced was peripheral blood. This receptor was identified in a woman aged 25 to 39 who had recovered from COVID-19. V gene TRBV7-2 combines with J gene TRBJ1-1; no reliable D call. The CDR3: CASSLDRNTEAFF. The CDR3 region has the DNA TGTGCCAGCAGCTTAGACAGGAACACTGAAGCTTTCTTT.